This T cell receptor (beta chain) is drawn from a study of a mutant IDH1 vaccine in newly diagnosed glioma (dated by TCRdb to the early 2020s). At the level of the whole study: Eight vaccinations were administered to patients in weeks 1, 3, 5, 7, 11, 15, 19 and 23, corresponding to visits V03 through V10. Of the roughly 33 treated patients, about 62% were male and around 40% were female, and the mean age was 40.4 years. Longitudinal TCRB deep sequencing was performed for about two dozen treated patients wherever samples were available for exploratory analyses. Before enrollment, most patients had been given radiochemotherapy with temozolomide as standard therapy, while the rest had received either radiotherapy alone or temozolomide alone. Vaccination began 4-6 weeks after radiotherapy alone, or alongside temozolomide cycles in the chemotherapy-containing groups. Six visits were used for peripheral blood collection: V03 (baseline), V05, V07, V10, V12 and V13. Overall results and qualifications from the work: Selection of PBMC samples for TCRB deep sequencing was based on availability. No apparent relationship was observed between pseudoprogression and alterations in the top peripheral T cell clonotypes detected by TCRB sequencing. Vaccine-induced immune responses across multiple MHC alleles were detected in over 80% of patients. The authors noted that analyses of patient blood samples could not be reproduced because of sample limitations.

The library was generated by the immunoSEQ multiplex PCR assay. Rearranged TCR beta chain sequences were amplified with the hsTCRB Kit following the manufacturer's protocol. An Illumina MiSeq was used to sequence the TCRB libraries. On the study's bioinformatics: The kit vendor's proprietary platform handled demultiplexing, trimming and gene mapping. TCRdb obtained this table from immuneACCESS and retained in-frame rearrangements with V and J assigned. These tables miss some clones; where compared with another copy, unresolved V genes account for less than half of the shortfall, and the remainder is unexplained. Clonal size and the V and J genes are those of that table, whereas D and trimming came from the DNA. In this sample the table shows about 51,000 clones, roughly 73% of which occur a single time. The ten largest clonotypes hold approximately 1.8% of the sample. The time point label on this specimen signifies: week 5, during vaccination. Each vaccine dose was 300 ug of a 20-mer mutant IDH1 peptide in Montanide, given subcutaneously with topical imiquimod. Newly diagnosed WHO grade 3 or 4 IDH1-mutant astrocytomas showing loss of nuclear ATRX were present in the donors. The samples were drawn from NOA16, a multicentre, single-arm, open-label phase I trial in Germany that tested a mutant IDH1 peptide vaccine in humans for the first time. Genomic DNA for TCRB sequencing was extracted from EDTA blood using the DNeasy Blood and Tissue Kit.

Details on this clone: Its antigen target is currently unknown. Base qualities are missing; no much larger clone stands one base away.

Sequenced here: PBMCs, sampled from a glioma patient whose treatment included an IDH1 peptide vaccine. The clonotype was recovered from a middle-aged woman with glioma.

The CDR3 amino acid sequence is: CASSYRGEDTEAFF. Here is the DNA: TGTGCCAGCAGTTACAGGGGGGAGGACACTGAAGCTTTCTTT. The rearranged chain carries TRBV6-5 and TRBJ1-1; TRBD1 is a possible D gene, resting on 6 matching bases. The germline V gene sets CDR1 to MNHEY and CDR2 to SVGAGI. V drops 2 bases and J drops 3 bases, leaving 10 bases in between. The CDR3 spans 14 residues, from the cysteine through the phenylalanine. Only CDR3 DNA remains: 42 bases, in frame from the first base.